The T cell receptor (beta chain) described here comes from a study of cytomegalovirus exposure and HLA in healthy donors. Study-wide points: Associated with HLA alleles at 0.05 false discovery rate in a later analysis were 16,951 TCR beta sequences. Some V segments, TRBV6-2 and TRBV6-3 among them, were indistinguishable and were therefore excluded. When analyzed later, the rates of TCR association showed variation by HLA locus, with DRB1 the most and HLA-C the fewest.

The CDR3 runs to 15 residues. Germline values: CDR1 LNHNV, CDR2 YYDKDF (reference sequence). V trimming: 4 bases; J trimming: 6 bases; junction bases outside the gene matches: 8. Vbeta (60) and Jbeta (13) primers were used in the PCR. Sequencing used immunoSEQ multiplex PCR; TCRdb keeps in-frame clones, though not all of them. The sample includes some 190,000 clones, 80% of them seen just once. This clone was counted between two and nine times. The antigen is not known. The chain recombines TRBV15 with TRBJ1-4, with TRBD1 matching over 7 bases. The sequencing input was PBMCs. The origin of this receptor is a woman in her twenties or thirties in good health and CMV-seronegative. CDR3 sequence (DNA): TGTGCCACCAGCATAATAAGACAGGGCCATGAAAAACTGTTTTTT. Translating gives CATSIIRQGHEKLFF.